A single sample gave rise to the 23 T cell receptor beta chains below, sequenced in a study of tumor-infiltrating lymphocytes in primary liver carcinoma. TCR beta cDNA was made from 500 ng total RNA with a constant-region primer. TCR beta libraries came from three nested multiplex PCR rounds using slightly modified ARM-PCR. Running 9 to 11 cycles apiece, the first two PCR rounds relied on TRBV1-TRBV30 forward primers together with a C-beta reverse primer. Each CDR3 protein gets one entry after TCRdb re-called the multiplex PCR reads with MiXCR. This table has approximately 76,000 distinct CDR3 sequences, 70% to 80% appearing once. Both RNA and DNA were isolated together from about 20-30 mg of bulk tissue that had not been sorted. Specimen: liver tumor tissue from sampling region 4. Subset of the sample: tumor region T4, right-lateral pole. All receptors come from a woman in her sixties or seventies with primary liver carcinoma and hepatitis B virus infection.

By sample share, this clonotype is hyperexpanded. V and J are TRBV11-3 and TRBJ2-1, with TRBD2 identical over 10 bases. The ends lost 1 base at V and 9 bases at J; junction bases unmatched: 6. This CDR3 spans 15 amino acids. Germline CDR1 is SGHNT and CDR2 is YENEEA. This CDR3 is CASSLGTSGKLEQFF. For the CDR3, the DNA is TGTGCCAGCAGCTTAGGAACTAGCGGGAAGCTTGAGCAGTTCTTC. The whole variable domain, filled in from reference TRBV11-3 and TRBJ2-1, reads EAGVVQSPRYKIIEKKQPVAFWCNPISGHNTLYWYLQNLGQGPELLIRYENEEAVDDSQLPKDRFSAERLKGVDSTLKIQPAELGDSAVYLCASSLGTSGKLEQFFGPGTRLTVL.

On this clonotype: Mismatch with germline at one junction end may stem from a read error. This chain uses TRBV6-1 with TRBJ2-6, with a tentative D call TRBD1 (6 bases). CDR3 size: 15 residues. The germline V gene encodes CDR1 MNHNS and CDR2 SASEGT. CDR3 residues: CASSERQAGDNVLTF. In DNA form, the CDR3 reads TGTGCCAGCAGTGAAAGGCAGGCTGGGGACAACGTCCTAACTTTC.

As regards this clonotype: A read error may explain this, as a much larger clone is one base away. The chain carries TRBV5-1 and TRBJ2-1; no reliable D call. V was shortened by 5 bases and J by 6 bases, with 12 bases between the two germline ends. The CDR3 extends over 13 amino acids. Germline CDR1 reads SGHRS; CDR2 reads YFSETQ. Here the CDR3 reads CASRPDASNEQFF. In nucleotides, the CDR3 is TGCGCCAGCAGACCCGACGCCTCCAATGAGCAGTTCTTC. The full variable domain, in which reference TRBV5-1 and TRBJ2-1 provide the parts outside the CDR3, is KAGVTQTPRYLIKTRGQQVTLSCSPISGHRSVSWYQQTPGQGLQFLFEYFSETQRNKGNFPGRFSGRQFSNSRSEMNVSTLELGDSALYLCASRPDASNEQFFGPGTRLTVL.

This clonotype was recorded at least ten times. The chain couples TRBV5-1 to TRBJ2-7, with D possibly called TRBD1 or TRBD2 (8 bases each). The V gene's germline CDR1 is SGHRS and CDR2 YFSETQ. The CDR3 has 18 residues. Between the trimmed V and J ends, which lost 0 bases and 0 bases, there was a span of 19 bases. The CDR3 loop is CASSLGTWTGTSSYEQYF. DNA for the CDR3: TGCGCCAGCAGCTTGGGGACTTGGACAGGGACTAGCTCCTACGAGCAGTACTTC.

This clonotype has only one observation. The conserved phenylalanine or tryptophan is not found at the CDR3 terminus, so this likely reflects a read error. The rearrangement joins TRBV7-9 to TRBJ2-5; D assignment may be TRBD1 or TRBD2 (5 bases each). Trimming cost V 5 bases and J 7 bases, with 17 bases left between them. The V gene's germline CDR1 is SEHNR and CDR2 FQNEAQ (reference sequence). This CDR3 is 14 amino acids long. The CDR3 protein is CASSDSGFGGTQYL. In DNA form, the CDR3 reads TGTGCCAGCAGCGATTCGGGATTTGGGGGGACCCAGTACCTC.

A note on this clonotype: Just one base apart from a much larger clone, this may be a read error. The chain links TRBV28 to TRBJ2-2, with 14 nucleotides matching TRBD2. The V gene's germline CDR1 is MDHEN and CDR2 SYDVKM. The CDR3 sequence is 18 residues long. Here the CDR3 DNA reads TGTGCCAACAGTTCGCCAGGGACTAGCGGGAGTTGGACCGGGGAGCTGTTTTTT. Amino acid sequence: CANSSPGTSGSWTGELFF.

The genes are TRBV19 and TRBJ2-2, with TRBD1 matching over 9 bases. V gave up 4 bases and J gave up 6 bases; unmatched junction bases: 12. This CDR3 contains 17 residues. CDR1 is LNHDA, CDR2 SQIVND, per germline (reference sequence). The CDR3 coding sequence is TGTGCCAGTAGTACGCCGGGACAGGGATTCGGGGCCGGGGAGCTGTTTTTT. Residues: CASSTPGQGFGAGELFF.

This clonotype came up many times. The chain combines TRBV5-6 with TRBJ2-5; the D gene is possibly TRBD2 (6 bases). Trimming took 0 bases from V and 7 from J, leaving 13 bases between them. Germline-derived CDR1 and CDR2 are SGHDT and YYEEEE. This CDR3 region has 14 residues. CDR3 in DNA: TGTGCCAGCAGCTTGGGGCGGGACTTTGGGACCCAGTACTTC. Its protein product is CASSLGRDFGTQYF.

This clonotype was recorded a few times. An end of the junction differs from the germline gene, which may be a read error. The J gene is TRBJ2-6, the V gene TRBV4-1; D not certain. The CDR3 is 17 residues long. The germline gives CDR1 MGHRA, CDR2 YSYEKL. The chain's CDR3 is CASSQESQGSGANVLTF. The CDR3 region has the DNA TGTGCCAGTAGCCAAGAGTCACAAGGCTCTGGGGCCAACGTCCTGACTTTC.

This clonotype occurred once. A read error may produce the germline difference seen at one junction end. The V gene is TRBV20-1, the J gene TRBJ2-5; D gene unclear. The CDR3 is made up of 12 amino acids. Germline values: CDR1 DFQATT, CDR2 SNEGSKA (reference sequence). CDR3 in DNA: TGCAGTGCCAGAGGTGGACCGGAGACCCAGTACTTC. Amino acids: CSARGGPETQYF.

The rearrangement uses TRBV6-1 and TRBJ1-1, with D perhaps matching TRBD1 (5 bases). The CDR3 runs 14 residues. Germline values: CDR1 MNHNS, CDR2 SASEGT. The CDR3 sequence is CAGSKEMEGTEAFF. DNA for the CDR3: TGTGCTGGCAGTAAAGAAATGGAGGGGACTGAAGCTTTCTTT.

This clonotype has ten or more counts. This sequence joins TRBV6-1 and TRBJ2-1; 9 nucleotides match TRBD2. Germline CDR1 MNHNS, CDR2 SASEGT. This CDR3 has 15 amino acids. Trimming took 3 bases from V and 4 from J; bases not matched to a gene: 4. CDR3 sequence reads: CASSEGLAEYNEQFF. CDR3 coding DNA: TGTGCCAGCAGTGAGGGACTAGCCGAGTACAATGAGCAGTTCTTC.

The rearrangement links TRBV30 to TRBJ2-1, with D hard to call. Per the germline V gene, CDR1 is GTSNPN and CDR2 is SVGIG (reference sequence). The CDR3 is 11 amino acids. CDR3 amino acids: CARSQESEQFF. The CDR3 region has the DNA TGTGCAAGAAGTCAGGAAAGTGAGCAGTTCTTC. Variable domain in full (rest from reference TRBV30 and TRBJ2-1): SQTIHQWPATLVQPVGSPLSLECTVEGTSNPNLYWYRQAAGRGLQLLFYSVGIGQISSEVPQNLSASRPQDRQFILSSKKLLLSDSGFYLCARSQESEQFFGPGTRLTVL.

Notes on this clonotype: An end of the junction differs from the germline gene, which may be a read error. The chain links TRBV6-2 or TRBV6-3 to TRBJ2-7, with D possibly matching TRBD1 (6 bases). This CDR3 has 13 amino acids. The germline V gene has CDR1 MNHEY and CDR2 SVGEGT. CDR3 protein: CASGYNRDYEQYF. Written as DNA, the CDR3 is TGTGCCAGCGGTTACAACAGGGATTACGAACAGTACTTC.

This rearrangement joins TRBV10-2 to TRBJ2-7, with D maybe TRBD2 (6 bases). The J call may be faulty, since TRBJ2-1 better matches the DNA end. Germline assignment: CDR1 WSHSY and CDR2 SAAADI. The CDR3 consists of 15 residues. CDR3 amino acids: CASSELGGMVYEQFF. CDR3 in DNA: TGCGCCAGCAGTGAGCTGGGCGGGATGGTCTATGAGCAGTTCTTC.

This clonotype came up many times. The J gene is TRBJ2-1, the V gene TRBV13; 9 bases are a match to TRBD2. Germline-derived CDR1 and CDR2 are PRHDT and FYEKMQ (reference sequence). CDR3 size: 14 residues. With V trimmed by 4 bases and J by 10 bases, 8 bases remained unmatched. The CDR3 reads CASSWGTSSEEQFF. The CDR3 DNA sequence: TGTGCCAGCAGCTGGGGGACTAGCTCTGAGGAGCAGTTCTTC.

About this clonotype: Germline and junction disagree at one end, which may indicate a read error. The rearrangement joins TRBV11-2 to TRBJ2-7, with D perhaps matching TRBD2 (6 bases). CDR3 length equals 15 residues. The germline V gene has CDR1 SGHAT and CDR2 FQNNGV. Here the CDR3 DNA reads TGTGCCAGCAGCTTAGGCTCTGCGGGGACTTACGAGCAATACTTC. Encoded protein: CASSLGSAGTYEQYF.

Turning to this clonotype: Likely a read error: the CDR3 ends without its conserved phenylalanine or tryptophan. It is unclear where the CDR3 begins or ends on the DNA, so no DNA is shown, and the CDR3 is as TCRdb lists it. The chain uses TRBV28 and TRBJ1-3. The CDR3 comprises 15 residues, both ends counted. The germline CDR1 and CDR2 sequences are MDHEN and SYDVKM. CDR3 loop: CASSSKGSSGNTKYL.

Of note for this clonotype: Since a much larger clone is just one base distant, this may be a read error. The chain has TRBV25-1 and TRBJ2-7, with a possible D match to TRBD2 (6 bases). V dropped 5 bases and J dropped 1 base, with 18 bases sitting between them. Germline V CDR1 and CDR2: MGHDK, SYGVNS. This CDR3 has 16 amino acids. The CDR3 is CASSRVGRGLSYEQYF. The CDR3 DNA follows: TGTGCCAGCAGTAGGGTAGGCCGGGGGTTATCCTACGAGCAGTACTTC.

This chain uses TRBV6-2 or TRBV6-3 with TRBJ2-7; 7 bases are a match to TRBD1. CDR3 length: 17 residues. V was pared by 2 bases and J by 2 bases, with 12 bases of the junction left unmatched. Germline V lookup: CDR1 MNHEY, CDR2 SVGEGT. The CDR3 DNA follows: TGTGCCAGCAGTTACACGAACGCCAGGGGGAACGCCTACGAGCAGTACTTC. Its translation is CASSYTNARGNAYEQYF.

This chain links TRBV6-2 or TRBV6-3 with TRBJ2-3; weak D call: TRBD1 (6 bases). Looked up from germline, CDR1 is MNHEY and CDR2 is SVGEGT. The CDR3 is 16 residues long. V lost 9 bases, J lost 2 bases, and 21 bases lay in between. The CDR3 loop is CASGKGDTFFTDTQYF. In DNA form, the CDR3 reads TGTGCCAGTGGAAAGGGGGACACCTTCTTCACAGATACGCAGTATTTT.

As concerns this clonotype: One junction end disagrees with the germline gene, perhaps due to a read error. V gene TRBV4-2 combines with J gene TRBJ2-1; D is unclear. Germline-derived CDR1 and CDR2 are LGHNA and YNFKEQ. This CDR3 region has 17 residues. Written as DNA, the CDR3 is TGTGCCAGCAGGCAAGGTGGTGTTCCCCACCCCTACAATGAGCAGTTCTTC. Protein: CASRQGGVPHPYNEQFF.

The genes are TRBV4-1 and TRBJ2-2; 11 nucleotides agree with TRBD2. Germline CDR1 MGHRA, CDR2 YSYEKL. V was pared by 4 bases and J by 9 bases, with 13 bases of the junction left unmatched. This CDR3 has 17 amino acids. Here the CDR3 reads CASSRETSGRGERELFF. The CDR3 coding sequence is TGCGCCAGCAGCCGGGAAACTAGCGGGAGAGGGGAGAGGGAGCTGTTTTTT.